The present T cell receptor (beta chain) was sequenced within a study of cytomegalovirus exposure and HLA in healthy donors. General study points: About 90% or about 30% of the time was how often most TCR beta V segments were productive, according to an earlier analysis. There was a cluster of highly shared sequence variants that was likely a sequencing artifact.

Trimming removed 3 bases from V and 8 bases from J; junction bases left unmatched: 9. The length of the CDR3 is 16 residues. Germline assignment: CDR1 LNHDA and CDR2 SQIVND (reference sequence). This PCR relied on a set of 60 Vbeta primers and 13 Jbeta primers. Using immunoSEQ multiplex PCR, the repertoire was profiled, and TCRdb retains in-frame clones only, with some absent. This table holds over 150,000 clones, roughly 80% found once. Participants comprised healthy donors of bone marrow. Comment on this clone: Its antigen is still unknown.

Sample: PBMCs. The rearrangement links TRBV19 to TRBJ2-2; 10 bases align to TRBD1. The clonotype comes from a male donor in good health and CMV-seronegative. CDR3 DNA sequence: TGTGCCAGTAGTATCCTGGGACAGGGGAGTAGGGGGGAGCTGTTTTTT. It yields the protein CASSILGQGSRGELFF.